This TCR beta chain was sequenced for a study of beta chain features in type 1 diabetes. Whole-study findings and limits: Shorter TCRB CDR3s, moderately but significantly so, marked every one of the four CD4+ subsets in Type 1 diabetes patients.

The germline V gene has CDR1 MGHRA and CDR2 YSYEKL. V was cut by 3 bases and J by 0 bases, with 8 bases left in between. The CDR3 extends over 15 amino acids. Expressed TCRB transcripts were sequenced after all isolated RNA was converted to cDNA. Assay: immunoSEQ multiplex PCR; the TCRdb copy retains only in-frame clones and omits some. Of approximately 120,000 clones listed, about 18% are singletons. This clone was counted ten times or more. Antigen unknown. Material: central memory CD4+ T cells from blood. The sequence was obtained from a man younger than 30 with type 1 diabetes. The rearrangement joins TRBV4-1 to TRBJ2-2, with unresolved D. The chain's CDR3 is CASSHQLTNTGELFF. CDR3 DNA sequence: TGCGCCAGCAGCCATCAGCTAACGAACACCGGGGAGCTGTTTTTT.